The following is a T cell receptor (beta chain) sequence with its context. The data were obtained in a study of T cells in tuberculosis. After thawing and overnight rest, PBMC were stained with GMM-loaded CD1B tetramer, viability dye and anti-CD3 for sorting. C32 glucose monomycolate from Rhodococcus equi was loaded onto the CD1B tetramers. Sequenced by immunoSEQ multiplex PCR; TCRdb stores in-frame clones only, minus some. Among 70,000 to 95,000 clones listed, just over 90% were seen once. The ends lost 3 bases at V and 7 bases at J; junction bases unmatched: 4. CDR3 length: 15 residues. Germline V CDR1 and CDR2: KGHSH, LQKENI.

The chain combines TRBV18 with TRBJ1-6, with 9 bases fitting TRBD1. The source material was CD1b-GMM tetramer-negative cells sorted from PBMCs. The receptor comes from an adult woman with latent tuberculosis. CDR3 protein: CASSPGQGDNSPLHF. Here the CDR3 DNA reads TGTGCCAGCTCACCGGGACAGGGAGACAATTCACCCCTCCACTTT.